The 21 T cell receptor beta chains given below trace back to one sample, sequenced in a study of tumor and adjacent non-tumor tissue in lung cancer. RNA was extracted from bulk tissue without any cell sorting. The normal lung tissue was taken more than 3 cm from the tumor edge. TCRbeta libraries were built with three rounds of nested PCR, modified from ARM-PCR. TCRdb re-called the multiplex PCR reads through MiXCR, storing one row per CDR3 protein. Among around 82,000 distinct CDR3 sequences listed, 80% to 90% were seen once. Specimen: distant non-tumor lung tissue. These receptors were obtained from a man between 60 and 70 years old with non-small cell lung cancer.

Notes on this clonotype: One base away lies a much larger clone, so this may be a sequencing read error. Since the CDR3 does not end with the conserved phenylalanine or tryptophan, this likely comes from a read error. The V call is TRBV5-1, the J call TRBJ2-2; D could derive from TRBD1 or TRBD2 (6 bases each). Germline lookup yields CDR1 SGHRS and CDR2 YFSETQ. The CDR3 sequence is 13 residues long. The V end was cut by 9 bases, the J end by 6 bases, with 15 bases between. The CDR3 sequence is CATSRGLAGELFS. Here the CDR3 DNA reads TGCGCCACCTCCCGGGGGCTCGCCGGGGAGCTGTTTTCT.

About this clonotype itself: Its ends do not fully match the called genes, so a read error is possible. The chain links TRBV4-2 to TRBJ1-6; D is undetermined. The CDR3 extends over 18 amino acids. Germline CDR1 LGHNA, CDR2 YNFKEQ. Written as DNA, the CDR3 is TGTGCCAGCAGCCACTCACTAGGGAGAGGGTTAGGAAATTCACTCCTCCACTTT. Amino acids: CASSHSLGRGLGNSLLHF.

Remarks on this clonotype: At one boundary the junction diverges from the germline segment, which might be a read error. V gene TRBV11-2 combines with J gene TRBJ2-5; perhaps TRBD1 as D (6 bases). Germline V gives CDR1 SGHAT, CDR2 FQNNGV. The CDR3 runs 16 residues. This CDR3 reads CASSSTIWGPKETKYF. In DNA, the CDR3 is TGTGCCAGCAGTTCCACAATATGGGGGCCAAAGGAGACCAAGTACTTC.

Worth noting for this clonotype: As the CDR3 is not closed by the conserved phenylalanine or tryptophan, this likely results from a read error. V and J are TRBV6-1 and TRBJ2-2; D uncertain. There are 14 residues in the CDR3. Germline-derived CDR1 and CDR2 are MNHNS and SASEGT. The CDR3 spells CARSVQANTGELFS. CDR3 bases: TGTGCCAGGAGTGTTCAGGCGAACACCGGGGAGCTGTTTTCT.

This clonotype was detected a few times. The CDR3 bases are TGTGCCAGCAGTTCCCTAGGGGGCGGAGCCCTAGGCTACACCTTC. It encodes CASSSLGGGALGYTF. The chain carries TRBV11-2 and TRBJ1-2, with 7 bases matching TRBD1. J was trimmed by 8 bases and V by 6 bases; bases with no gene match: 15. CDR1 is SGHAT and CDR2 is FQNNGV in the germline V gene. The CDR3 length is 15 residues.

This clonotype has only one observation. V gene TRBV20-1 combines with J gene TRBJ1-3; D possibly corresponds to TRBD1 (5 bases). CDR3 size: 14 residues. Germline V lookup: CDR1 DFQATT, CDR2 SNEGSKA (reference sequence). The CDR3 spells CRAGGGGKGDTIYF. In DNA, the CDR3 is TGCAGAGCTGGGGGGGGAGGGAAAGGAGACACCATATATTTT.

This clonotype has just one count. V usage is TRBV6-1 and J usage is TRBJ2-7; 8 positions agree with TRBD1. CDR1 and CDR2 from the germline V gene are MNHNS and SASEGT. This CDR3 spans 15 amino acids. The V and J ends lost 6 bases and 4 bases, in that order; junction bases with no gene match: 11. The chain's CDR3 is CASRRDRLDTYEQYF. In DNA, the CDR3 is TGTGCCAGCAGAAGGGACAGGCTGGATACTTACGAGCAGTACTTC.

The gene calls are TRBV11-1 and TRBJ2-2; possibly TRBD2 for D (5 bases). Germline V lookup: CDR1 SGHAT, CDR2 FQDESV (reference sequence). CDR3 length: 15 residues. Trimming left V 4 bases short and J 4 bases short, with 13 bases between. The CDR3 DNA follows: TGTGCCAGCAGCTACCCGGGGATGGCCACCGGGGAGCTGTTTTTT. Translation gives CASSYPGMATGELFF.

A word on this clonotype: This sequence may be a read error, since a much larger clone differs from it by one base. The chain uses TRBV6-2 or TRBV6-3 and TRBJ1-5, with a possible D match to TRBD1 (5 bases). This CDR3 is built from 14 residues. Germline lookup yields CDR1 MNHEY and CDR2 SVGEGT. CDR3 sequence reads: CTSSLRGPNQPQHF. DNA for the CDR3: TGTACCAGCAGCCTCCGGGGCCCCAATCAGCCCCAGCATTTT.

Note on this clonotype: Germline and junction disagree at one end, which may indicate a read error. The gene calls are TRBV6-5 and TRBJ2-6, with D perhaps matching TRBD1 (6 bases). CDR1 and CDR2 (germline): MNHEY, SVGAGI. The CDR3 extends over 17 amino acids. The CDR3 nucleotides read TGTGCCAGCAGTTTAGCTGGGGGCAGCTCTGGGGCCAACGTCCTGACTTTT. Translated, it gives CASSLAGGSSGANVLTF.

In its sample, this clonotype was seen a few times. Since a much larger clone is just one base distant, this may be a read error. V usage is TRBV10-1 and J usage is TRBJ1-2; D is unresolved. Germline CDR1 is WNHNN and CDR2 is SYGVQD (reference sequence). CDR3 size: 11 residues. Between the trimmed V and J ends, which lost 9 bases and 2 bases, there was a span of 7 bases. CDR3 coding DNA: TGCGCCAGGAGCGACAACTATGGCTACACCTTC. This sequence encodes CARSDNYGYTF.

Remarks on this clonotype: An end of the junction differs from the germline gene, which may be a read error. The chain couples TRBV30 to TRBJ2-2; 9 bases match TRBD1. Germline V gene sequence: CDR1 GTSNPN, CDR2 SVGIG (reference sequence). The CDR3 is 14 residues long. DNA for the CDR3: TGTGTCTGGAATGTGACAGGGGGGACCGGGGAGCTGTTTTTT. It yields the protein CVWNVTGGTGELFF.

As to this clonotype: An end of the junction does not agree with germline; a read error may underlie this. J is TRBJ2-2 and V is TRBV11-3; 9 positions match TRBD2. This CDR3 has 18 residues. Germline-derived CDR1 and CDR2 are SGHNT and YENEEA. CDR3 nucleotides: TGTGCCTGCAGCTCCCGGGGAGCGGGAGGATGCAGAGCCGGGGAGCTATTTTTT. Translating it yields CACSSRGAGGCRAGELFF.

Turning to this clonotype: A much larger clone differs from this one at a single base, so this may be a read error. The V gene is TRBV6-5, the J gene TRBJ1-2; perhaps TRBD1 as D (5 bases). Germline V gene data show CDR1 as MNHEY and CDR2 as SVGAGI. Trimming cost V 2 bases and J 3 bases, with 19 bases left between them. The CDR3 totals 17 residues. CDR3 loop: CASSYRGRSTLYYGYTF. The DNA of the CDR3 is TGTGCCAGCAGTTACAGGGGCAGGTCCACTCTCTACTATGGCTACACCTTC.

As for this clonotype: The junction does not match germline at one end; this may be a read error. The genes are TRBV6-2 or TRBV6-3 and TRBJ2-7; 16 positions agree with TRBD2. CDR3 length: 17 amino acids. Per germline, CDR1 MNHEY and CDR2 SVGEGT. The CDR3 nucleotides are TGTGCCGGCAGTTACGTGGGACTAGCGGGAGGGAAGAACGAGCAGTACTTC. Protein product: CAGSYVGLAGGKNEQYF.

Comment on this clonotype: An end of the junction differs from the germline gene, which may be a read error. The CDR3 coding sequence is TGCGCCAACAGTAGGACAGGGCTTGGGACGCAGTACTTC. Protein: CANSRTGLGTQYF. The V call is TRBV10-1, the J call TRBJ2-5; 8 bases line up with TRBD1. This CDR3 region has 13 residues. The germline gives CDR1 WNHNN, CDR2 SYGVQD (reference sequence).

The V call is TRBV11-3, the J call TRBJ2-7, with unresolved D. There are 13 residues in the CDR3. Germline V gives CDR1 SGHNT, CDR2 YENEEA. V dropped 0 bases and J dropped 4 bases, with 7 bases sitting between them. This CDR3 reads CASSLDDTYEQYF. The CDR3 coding sequence is TGTGCCAGCAGCTTAGACGATACTTACGAGCAGTACTTC. Using reference TRBV11-3 and TRBJ2-7 for the parts outside the CDR3, the full variable domain is EAGVVQSPRYKIIEKKQPVAFWCNPISGHNTLYWYLQNLGQGPELLIRYENEEAVDDSQLPKDRFSAERLKGVDSTLKIQPAELGDSAVYLCASSLDDTYEQYFGPGTRLTVT.

On this clonotype: This sequence may be a read error, since a much larger clone differs from it by one base. The chain joins TRBV7-8 to TRBJ2-5, with 8 bases aligning to TRBD1. V was pared by 2 bases and J by 1 base, with 3 bases of the junction left unmatched. The germline V gene has CDR1 SGHVS and CDR2 FQNEAQ. This CDR3 is 15 amino acids long. CDR3 amino acids: CASSLWTGTQETQYF. CDR3 nucleotide sequence: TGTGCCAGCAGCTTATGGACAGGGACCCAAGAGACCCAGTACTTC.

To note about this clonotype: A read error may produce the germline difference seen at one junction end. The rearrangement uses TRBV11-3 and TRBJ2-2; 9 bases map to TRBD2. This CDR3 is 18 amino acids long. Germline V gene data show CDR1 as SGHNT and CDR2 as YENEEA. The CDR3 loop reads CDSSSRGAGGCRAVGLFF. CDR3 bases: TGTGACAGCAGCTCCCGGGGAGCGGGAGGATGCAGAGCCGTGGGGCTGTTTTTT.

This clonotype was recorded at least ten times. The J gene is TRBJ2-5, the V gene TRBV4-2, with D unresolved. Germline CDR1 and CDR2: LGHNA and YNFKEQ. V was clipped by 0 bases and J by 1 base, with 9 bases between them. The CDR3 length is 15 residues. The CDR3 here is CASSQDISFQETQYF. DNA for the CDR3: TGTGCCAGCAGCCAAGATATATCCTTCCAAGAGACCCAGTACTTC.

This clonotype was counted ten times or more. The chain links TRBV5-1 to TRBJ1-6, with 9 positions matching TRBD1. The ends lost 4 bases at V and 9 bases at J; junction bases unmatched: 5. Germline V gene sequence: CDR1 SGHRS, CDR2 YFSETQ. The CDR3 runs 14 residues. The CDR3 region is CASSAGQGSSPLHF. CDR3 DNA sequence: TGCGCCAGCAGCGCCGGACAGGGGTCTTCACCCCTCCACTTT.